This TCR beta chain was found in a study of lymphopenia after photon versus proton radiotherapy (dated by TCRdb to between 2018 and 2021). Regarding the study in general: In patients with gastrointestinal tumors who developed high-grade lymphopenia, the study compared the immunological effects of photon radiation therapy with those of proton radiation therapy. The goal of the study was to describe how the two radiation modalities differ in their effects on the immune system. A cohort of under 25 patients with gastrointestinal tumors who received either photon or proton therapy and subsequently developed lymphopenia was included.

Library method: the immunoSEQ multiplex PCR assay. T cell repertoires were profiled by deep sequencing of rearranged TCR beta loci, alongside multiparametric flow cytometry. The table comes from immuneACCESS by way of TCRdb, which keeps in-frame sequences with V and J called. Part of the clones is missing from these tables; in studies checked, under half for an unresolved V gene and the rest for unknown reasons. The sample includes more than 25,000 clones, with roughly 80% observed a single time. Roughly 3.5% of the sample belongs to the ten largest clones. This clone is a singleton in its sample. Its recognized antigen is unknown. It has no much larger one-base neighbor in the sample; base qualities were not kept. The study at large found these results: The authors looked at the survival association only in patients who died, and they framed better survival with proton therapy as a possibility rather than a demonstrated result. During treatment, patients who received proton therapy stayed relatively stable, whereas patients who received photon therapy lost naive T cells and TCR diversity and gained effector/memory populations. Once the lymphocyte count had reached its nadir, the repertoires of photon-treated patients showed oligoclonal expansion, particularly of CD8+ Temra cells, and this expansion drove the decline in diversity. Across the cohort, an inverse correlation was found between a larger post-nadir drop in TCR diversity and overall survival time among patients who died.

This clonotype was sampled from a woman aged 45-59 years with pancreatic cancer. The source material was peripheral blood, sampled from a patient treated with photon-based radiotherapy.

The CDR3 region: CSVQGLPYNEQFF. The DNA reads TGCAGCGTACAGGGGTTGCCCTACAATGAGCAGTTCTTC. The rearrangement combines TRBV29-1 with TRBJ2-1, and TRBD1 aligns with 7 junction nucleotides. Germline trimming: 6 bases from V, 2 bases from J; junction bases outside gene matches: 4. The CDR3 covers 13 residues, taking in both the cysteine and the phenylalanine. Only the CDR3 region is kept as DNA, spanning 39 bases read in frame from base 1. CDR1 SQVTM and CDR2 ANQGSEA were looked up in the germline V gene.